Presented here are 28 T cell receptor beta chains from one specimen sequenced in a study of blood T cell repertoires in COVID-19. Sequencing used immunoSEQ multiplex PCR; TCRdb keeps in-frame clones, though not all of them. Of about 240,000 clones detected, roughly 86% appear once; the ten largest clones hold 5.5% to 7.5%. The specimen sequenced was peripheral blood. The receptors shown here come from a woman in her sixties or seventies with active or convalescent COVID-19.

The chain recombines TRBV19 with TRBJ1-5; D is unresolved. Trimming left V 11 bases short and J 6 bases short, with 20 bases between. The germline V gene has CDR1 LNHDA and CDR2 SQIVND (reference sequence). There are 14 residues in the CDR3. The CDR3: CAAAGSRGLQPQHF. CDR3 in DNA: TGTGCCGCGGCCGGGTCTCGGGGTCTTCAGCCCCAGCATTTT.

The rearrangement uses TRBV7-3 and TRBJ2-7; the match to TRBD1 covers 7 bases. With V trimmed by 3 bases and J by 3 bases, 11 bases remained unmatched. The length of the CDR3 is 16 residues. Germline V gene data show CDR1 as SGHTA and CDR2 as FQGTGA. The CDR3 region is CASSFYGTVNIYEQYF. In DNA, the CDR3 is TGTGCCAGCAGCTTCTACGGGACAGTAAACATCTACGAGCAGTACTTC.

V and J are TRBV7-9 and TRBJ1-5, with D perhaps matching TRBD1 (6 bases). The CDR3 loop spans 18 amino acids. Per germline, CDR1 SEHNR and CDR2 FQNEAQ (reference sequence). V lost 1 base and J 1 base, leaving 17 bases between the germline ends. The CDR3 is CASSLETGLWESNQPQHF. DNA for the CDR3: TGTGCCAGCAGCTTAGAGACAGGCCTTTGGGAGAGCAATCAGCCCCAGCATTTT.

The rearrangement links TRBV19 to TRBJ2-3, with TRBD1 matching 8 bases. This CDR3 has 13 residues. J was trimmed by 3 bases and V by 7 bases; bases with no gene match: 3. In germline, CDR1 is LNHDA, CDR2 SQIVND (reference sequence). The CDR3 reads CASTRDRTDTQYF. The CDR3 DNA reads TGTGCCAGTACCCGGGACAGGACAGATACGCAGTATTTT.

This chain uses TRBV19 with TRBJ2-3, with D tentatively TRBD1 (6 bases). Germline V CDR1 and CDR2: LNHDA, SQIVND (reference sequence). The CDR3 sequence is 15 residues long. V was clipped by 6 bases and J by 0 bases, with 13 bases between them. The CDR3 spells CASSPRQVSTDTQYF. The DNA for the CDR3 is TGTGCCAGTAGCCCCCGACAGGTTAGCACAGATACGCAGTATTTT.

This CDR3 is CASRQMGGSPGYTF. Here the CDR3 DNA reads TGTGCCAGCAGACAGATGGGTGGGAGCCCCGGCTACACCTTC. The chain carries TRBV28 and TRBJ1-2; no firm D call. The V gene lost 6 bases and the J gene lost 8 bases, with 19 bases spanning the gap. The CDR3 consists of 14 residues. Looked up from germline, CDR1 is MDHEN and CDR2 is SYDVKM.

The chain is built from TRBV24-1 and TRBJ2-3; 7 bases fit TRBD1. From germline, CDR1 is KGHDR and CDR2 SFDVKD. V lost 6 bases and J lost 0; bases outside the gene matches: 8. This CDR3 comprises 16 residues. The CDR3 nucleotides are TGTGCCACCAGTTCAAGGGGGCCGTCTAGCACAGATACGCAGTATTTT. Amino acids: CATSSRGPSSTDTQYF.

The V and J genes are TRBV6-5 and TRBJ1-2; D is unclear. Per germline, CDR1 MNHEY and CDR2 SVGAGI. The CDR3 consists of 12 residues. Trimming took 6 bases from V and 8 from J, leaving 13 bases between them. CDR3 bases: TGTGCCAGCAGGACCCGCGGGAACGGCTACACCTTC. It specifies CASRTRGNGYTF.

J is TRBJ2-1 and V is TRBV27; D is possibly TRBD1 (6 bases). From germline, CDR1 is MNHEY and CDR2 SMNVEV (reference sequence). Trimming took 5 bases from V and 0 from J, leaving 20 bases between them. The CDR3 totals 18 residues. The CDR3 sequence: CASSPPEGTLLSYNEQFF. CDR3 DNA sequence: TGTGCCAGCAGTCCTCCTGAAGGGACACTACTCTCCTACAATGAGCAGTTCTTC.

The chain joins TRBV18 to TRBJ1-4; D not resolved. CDR1 and CDR2 (germline): KGHSH, LQKENI. The CDR3 extends over 15 amino acids. Trimming removed 2 bases at V and 7 bases at J, with 14 bases between. The CDR3: CASSPDRGSGEKLFF. In nucleotides, the CDR3 is TGTGCCAGCTCACCAGACCGAGGGTCTGGTGAAAAACTGTTTTTT.

The chain carries TRBV5-1 and TRBJ2-7; D is perhaps TRBD1 (5 bases). Trimming took off 4 bases at V and 7 bases at J, with 12 bases between the two ends. Germline lookup yields CDR1 SGHRS and CDR2 YFSETQ. There are 12 residues in the CDR3. This chain's CDR3 is CASSPQGLEQYF. As DNA, the CDR3 is TGCGCCAGCAGCCCGCAGGGTTTGGAGCAGTACTTC.

This rearrangement joins TRBV15 to TRBJ1-5; D might be TRBD1 (5 bases). V dropped 5 bases and J dropped 4 bases, with 15 bases sitting between them. The CDR3 is 15 residues long. The V gene's germline CDR1 is LNHNV and CDR2 YYDKDF (reference sequence). The CDR3 protein is CATSGGAKGNQPQHF. The CDR3 DNA follows: TGTGCCACCAGCGGAGGGGCCAAGGGGAATCAGCCCCAGCATTTT.

This clone was seen a single time. The chain has TRBV20-1 and TRBJ1-3, with D unresolved. Germline CDR1 is DFQATT and CDR2 is SNEGSKA (reference sequence). V lost 3 bases and J 11 bases, leaving 17 bases between the germline ends. CDR3 size: 13 residues. CDR3 coding DNA: TGCAGTGCTAGTAGGCCCGCAACCCGGGCCATATATTTT. This encodes CSASRPATRAIYF.

The rearrangement joins TRBV7-2 to TRBJ1-5; maybe TRBD1 (5 bases). The V and J ends lost 5 bases and 0 bases respectively, with 8 bases between them. The CDR3 runs 14 residues. From germline, CDR1 is SGHTA and CDR2 FQGNSA. CDR3 nucleotide sequence: TGTGCCAGCAGCCCAGGGCCTAGCAATCAGCCCCAGCATTTT. This encodes CASSPGPSNQPQHF.

In this sample, this clone turned up once. This chain uses TRBV9 with TRBJ1-1, with D hard to call. Trimming left V 4 bases short and J 1 base short, with 8 bases between. The germline CDR1 and CDR2 sequences are SGDLS and YYNGEE. The CDR3 totals 13 residues. The CDR3 here is CASSPRPNTEAFF. The DNA of the CDR3 is TGTGCCAGCAGCCCCCGTCCGAACACTGAAGCTTTCTTT.

The chain employs TRBV19 and TRBJ1-6; 7 nucleotides match TRBD1. The CDR3 consists of 12 residues. Germline trimming cut 6 bases from V and 15 bases from J; bases unmatched to any gene: 8. Germline CDR1 is LNHDA and CDR2 is SQIVND (reference sequence). CDR3 nucleotide sequence: TGTGCCAGTAGAACAGGGGCTGGACTCCTCCACTTT. It is translated as CASRTGAGLLHF.

The J gene is TRBJ2-4, the V gene TRBV25-1; tentatively, D is TRBD1 (6 bases). This CDR3 contains 16 residues. V was trimmed by 3 bases and J by 1 base, leaving 13 bases between them. The germline gives CDR1 MGHDK, CDR2 SYGVNS. CDR3 region: CASSDLDSPAKNIQYF. The CDR3 DNA reads as TGTGCCAGCAGTGATTTGGACAGTCCGGCCAAAAACATTCAGTACTTC.

The chain employs TRBV5-5 and TRBJ1-5, with a possible D match to TRBD1 (5 bases). Germline CDR1 is SGHKS and CDR2 is YYEKEE (reference sequence). Trimming shortened V by 4 bases and J by 5 bases, and 10 bases separated the two germline ends. The CDR3 loop spans 13 amino acids. The CDR3: CASSQQAYQPQHF. DNA of the CDR3: TGTGCCAGCAGCCAACAGGCGTATCAGCCCCAGCATTTT. The complete variable domain, with remaining parts taken from reference TRBV5-5 and TRBJ1-5, reads DAGVTQSPTHLIKTRGQQVTLRCSPISGHKSVSWYQQVLGQGPQFIFQYYEKEERGRGNFPDRFSARQFPNYSSELNVNALLLGDSALYLCASSQQAYQPQHFGDGTRLSIL.

The genes are TRBV6-5 and TRBJ1-2, with TRBD1 matching over 9 bases. Per the germline V gene, CDR1 is MNHEY and CDR2 is SVGAGI. J lost 6 bases, V lost 6 bases, and 8 bases had no gene match. The CDR3 consists of 14 residues. This chain's CDR3 is CASREGGDRDGYTF. As DNA, the CDR3 is TGTGCCAGCAGGGAGGGCGGGGACAGGGATGGCTACACCTTC.

The J gene is TRBJ1-1, the V gene TRBV5-1; 9 nucleotides line up with TRBD1. The length of the CDR3 is 14 residues. Looked up from germline, CDR1 is SGHRS and CDR2 is YFSETQ. The trim removed 7 bases at V and 4 bases at J, leaving 8 bases unmatched. The CDR3 here is CASFPLQGATEAFF. CDR3 coding DNA: TGCGCCAGCTTTCCTCTACAGGGGGCCACTGAAGCTTTCTTT.

V usage is TRBV5-5 and J usage is TRBJ1-2; the D is unclear. Germline assignment: CDR1 SGHKS and CDR2 YYEKEE (reference sequence). Trimming cost V 4 bases and J 6 bases, with 16 bases left between them. The CDR3 runs to 14 residues. CDR3 DNA: TGTGCCAGCAGCACGGGAGGAGGGTTTGATGGCTACACCTTC. Translating it yields CASSTGGGFDGYTF.

The chain uses TRBV18 and TRBJ2-5; maybe TRBD1 (6 bases). Germline V gene data show CDR1 as KGHSH and CDR2 as LQKENI. This CDR3 comprises 14 residues. Trimming removed 6 bases from V and 5 bases from J, with 16 bases in between. DNA of the CDR3: TGTGCCAGCTCCCCTGACAGGAACCCCGAGACCCAGTACTTC. Its protein product is CASSPDRNPETQYF.

J is TRBJ2-3 and V is TRBV12-5; the match to TRBD1 covers 10 bases. Looked up from germline, CDR1 is LGHNT and CDR2 is FRNRAP. V shed 4 bases and J 5 bases; nucleotides not matched to a gene: 6. This CDR3 has 15 amino acids. CDR3 residues: CASGSGTGEGDTQYF. CDR3 DNA: TGTGCTAGTGGTTCCGGGACAGGGGAAGGAGATACGCAGTATTTT.

This rearrangement joins TRBV5-4 to TRBJ2-7, with 11 bases matching TRBD2. The CDR3 has 19 amino acids. Germline V gene lookup returns CDR1 SGHNT and CDR2 YYREEE (reference sequence). Trimming at V came to 3 bases and at J to 0 bases, leaving 14 bases not matched to a gene. CDR3: CASSSLDRTSGGLSYEQYF. The CDR3 DNA reads as TGTGCCAGCAGCTCTTTAGACAGAACTAGCGGGGGTCTCTCCTACGAGCAGTACTTC.

The rearrangement uses TRBV4-1 and TRBJ2-5, with 15 bases lining up with TRBD2. The CDR3 sequence is 19 residues long. The V gene end was trimmed by 2 bases and the J gene end by 4 bases; junction bases not matched to a gene: 11. Germline CDR1 is MGHRA and CDR2 is YSYEKL. CDR3 nucleotides: TGCGCCAGCAGCCAACCCGGGACTAGCGGGGGGCGGGGATCAGAGACCCAGTACTTC. Residues: CASSQPGTSGGRGSETQYF.

The chain couples TRBV11-2 to TRBJ2-1; TRBD2 agrees at 8 bases. This CDR3 spans 16 amino acids. Looked up from germline, CDR1 is SGHAT and CDR2 is FQNNGV. V was pared by 5 bases and J by 7 bases, with 13 bases of the junction left unmatched. CDR3 nucleotide sequence: TGTGCCAGCAGCCCCTTACAGCGGGGGCCGGGGAATGAGCAGTTCTTC. Its translation: CASSPLQRGPGNEQFF.

The chain links TRBV27 to TRBJ1-2; D perhaps matches TRBD1 (6 bases). The CDR3 extends over 15 amino acids. The germline CDR1 and CDR2 sequences are MNHEY and SMNVEV (reference sequence). V dropped 3 bases and J dropped 5 bases, with 16 bases sitting between them. Here the CDR3 DNA reads TGTGCCAGCAGTTTTGAACCGGGACATCCTTATGGCTACACCTTC. Translation: CASSFEPGHPYGYTF.

The chain uses TRBV3-1 (or the pseudogene TRBV3-2) and TRBJ2-2; 9 nucleotides match TRBD2. J gave up 1 base and V 4 bases, and 4 bases lay outside the gene matches. Germline-derived CDR1 and CDR2 are LGHDT and YNNKEL (reference sequence). The CDR3 sequence is 16 residues long. Here the CDR3 reads CASSPFSGGNTGELFF. Written as DNA, the CDR3 is TGTGCCAGCAGCCCTTTTAGCGGGGGGAACACCGGGGAGCTGTTTTTT.